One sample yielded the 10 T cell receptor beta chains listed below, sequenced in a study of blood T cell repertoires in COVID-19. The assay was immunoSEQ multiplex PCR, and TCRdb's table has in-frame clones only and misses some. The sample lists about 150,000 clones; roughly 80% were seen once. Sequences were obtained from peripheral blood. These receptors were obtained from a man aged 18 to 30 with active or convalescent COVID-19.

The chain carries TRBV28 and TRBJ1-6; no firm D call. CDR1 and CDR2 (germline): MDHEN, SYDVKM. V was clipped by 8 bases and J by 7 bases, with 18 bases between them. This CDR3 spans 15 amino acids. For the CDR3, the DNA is TGTGCCAGCGGTAACACCGGGAGCCGGAATTCACCCCTCCACTTT. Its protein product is CASGNTGSRNSPLHF. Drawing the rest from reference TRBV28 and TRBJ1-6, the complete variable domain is DVKVTQSSRYLVKRTGEKVFLECVQDMDHENMFWYRQDPGLGLRLIYFSYDVKMKEKGDIPEGYSVSREKKERFSLILESASTNQTSMYLCASGNTGSRNSPLHFGNGTRLTVT.

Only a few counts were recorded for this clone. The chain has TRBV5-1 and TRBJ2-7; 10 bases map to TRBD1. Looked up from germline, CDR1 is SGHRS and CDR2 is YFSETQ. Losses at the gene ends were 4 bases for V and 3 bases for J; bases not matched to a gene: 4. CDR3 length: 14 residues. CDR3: CASSQGQGFYEQYF. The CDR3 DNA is TGCGCCAGCAGCCAGGGACAGGGGTTCTACGAGCAGTACTTC.

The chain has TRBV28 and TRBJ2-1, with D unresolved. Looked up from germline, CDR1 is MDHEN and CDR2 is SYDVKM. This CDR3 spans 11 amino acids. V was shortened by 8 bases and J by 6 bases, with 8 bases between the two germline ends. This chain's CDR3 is CASSFFNEQFF. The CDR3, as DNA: TGTGCCAGCTCTTTTTTCAATGAGCAGTTCTTC.

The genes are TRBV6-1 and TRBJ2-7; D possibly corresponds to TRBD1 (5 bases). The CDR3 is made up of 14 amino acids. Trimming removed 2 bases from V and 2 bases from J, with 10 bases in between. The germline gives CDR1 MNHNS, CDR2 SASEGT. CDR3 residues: CASSETAGTYEQYF. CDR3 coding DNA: TGTGCCAGCAGTGAAACCGCAGGGACCTACGAGCAGTACTTC.

The CDR3 nucleotides read TGTGCCAGCACGGGGGGCTCCAAGAACACCGGGGAGCTGTTTTTT. This translates into CASTGGSKNTGELFF. The V call is TRBV19, the J call TRBJ2-2; D possibly corresponds to TRBD2 (7 bases). The V end was cut by 9 bases, the J end by 1 base, with 15 bases between. The CDR3 length is 15 residues. Germline values: CDR1 LNHDA, CDR2 SQIVND (reference sequence).

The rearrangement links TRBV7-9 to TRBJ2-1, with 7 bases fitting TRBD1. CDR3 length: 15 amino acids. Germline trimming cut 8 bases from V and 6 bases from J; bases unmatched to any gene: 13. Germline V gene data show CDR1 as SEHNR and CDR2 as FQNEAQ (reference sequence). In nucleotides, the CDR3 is TGTGCCAGCGGCCCCCGACAGGGTCGGGGCAATGAGCAGTTCTTC. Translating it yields CASGPRQGRGNEQFF.

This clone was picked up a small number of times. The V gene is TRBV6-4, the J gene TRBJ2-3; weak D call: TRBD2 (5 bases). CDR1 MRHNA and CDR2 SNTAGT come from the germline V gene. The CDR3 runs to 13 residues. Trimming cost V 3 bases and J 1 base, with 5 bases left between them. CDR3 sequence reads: CASSEAGTDTQYF. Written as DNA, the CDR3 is TGTGCCAGCAGTGAAGCGGGCACAGATACGCAGTATTTT.

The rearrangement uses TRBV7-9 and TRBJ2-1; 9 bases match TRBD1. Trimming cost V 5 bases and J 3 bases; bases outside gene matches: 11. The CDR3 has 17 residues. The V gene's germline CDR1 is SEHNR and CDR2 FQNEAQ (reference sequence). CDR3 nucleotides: TGTGCCAGCAGCCCCGGTTCCGGGACAGGGTTCTACAATGAGCAGTTCTTC. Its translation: CASSPGSGTGFYNEQFF.

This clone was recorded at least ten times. The CDR3 DNA is TGTGCCAGCAGCAAGGCGGTCGGGGGTGAGCTCTACGAGCAGTACTTC. Its protein product is CASSKAVGGELYEQYF. The V gene is TRBV11-2, the J gene TRBJ2-7; D possibly corresponds to TRBD2 (6 bases). This CDR3 has 16 amino acids. The germline V gene has CDR1 SGHAT and CDR2 FQNNGV. V was pared by 5 bases and J by 3 bases, with 20 bases between.

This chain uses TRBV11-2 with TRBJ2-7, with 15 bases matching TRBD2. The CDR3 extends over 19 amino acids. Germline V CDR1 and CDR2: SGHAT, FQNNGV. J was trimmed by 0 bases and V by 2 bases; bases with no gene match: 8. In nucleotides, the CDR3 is TGTGCCAGCAGCTTAAGGAGGGGACTAGCGGGGGGAAGCTCCTACGAGCAGTACTTC. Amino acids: CASSLRRGLAGGSSYEQYF.